This TCR beta chain was retrieved from a study of T cells in localized non-small cell lung cancer (dated by TCRdb to 2018 to 2020). Broadly, across the study: T cell repertoires of 236 early-stage NSCLC patients were analyzed, with tumors being compared against uninvolved tumor-adjacent lungs. The cohort was made up of roughly 250 treatment-naive NSCLC patients whose localized lung tumors had been resected. The mean age of the NSCLC patients was about 64 years, with 130 or so men and over 100 women.

What the authors observed across the whole study: Of the top 100 tumor clones, a median of 57 were detected in paired uninvolved adjacent lung; around 27 were also among that lung's top 100. Higher T cell density in blood was associated with longer overall survival, whereas higher clonality in adjacent lung was associated with shorter survival. Because multi-region tumor sequencing was not performed, intratumor heterogeneity could not be ruled out. Uninvolved tumor-adjacent lung showed the highest T cell clonality, higher than tumor, which suggests more focused antigenic responses in the adjacent lung. Since the design was exploratory, TCR variables were selected using unadjusted p-values with no false-discovery rate correction.

At diagnosis, peripheral blood, uninvolved tumor-adjacent lung and tumor were collected and stored as a combination of fresh-frozen and FFPE material. For TCR repertoire profiling, blood samples were analyzed as peripheral blood mononuclear cells. Reading the germline V gene (reference sequence) gives CDR1 SEHNR and CDR2 FQNEAQ. V is cut back by 5 bases and J by 3 bases, with 0 bases in the junction unmatched. The CDR3 holds 12 amino acids from the cysteine to the phenylalanine. CDR3 DNA is the only sequence kept; it has 36 bases, read in frame from the first base. The immunoSEQ Assay was used to sequence TCR beta CDR3 regions from DNA. On the study's bioinformatics: T cell density was computed as TCR beta template counts normalized to usable DNA estimated by amplifying housekeeping genes. Richness was estimated with the preseqR package, extrapolating to 400,000 templates for PBMC samples and 120,000 templates for tissue samples. Clonality was defined by subtracting Pielou's evenness from one. Tissue-enriched TCRs were identified by differential abundance testing using productive amino-acid clonotypes, minimum total count 5 and alpha 0.1. Repertoire overlap between compartments was quantified with the Jaccard Index and Morisita Overlap Index. GLIPH clustered TCR beta CDR3s with public tetramer-defined viral CDR3s; viral motifs required at least three viral sequences plus V-gene enrichment. The clones in this table, taken by TCRdb from immuneACCESS, are in-frame only. Not every clone is retained; where verified, under half of the shortfall comes from an unresolved V gene, and the cause of the rest is unknown. D and trimming come from the DNA, and the V and J calls and clone size come from that table. For this sample there are around 8,000 clones; approximately 93% appear just once. The ten largest clones take up 2.5% to 3.5% of the sample.

As for this clone: Its antigen is unknown. The sample holds no much larger clone one base away, and base qualities are not on file.

The material was peripheral blood, obtained before any cancer treatment. The source of this sequence is a woman aged 40-69 years with stage I lung adenocarcinoma. The V and J segments used are TRBV7-9 and TRBJ2-7; TRBD1 lines up with 8 middle nucleotides. The DNA sequence is as follows: TGTGCCAGCAGCGGACAGGGCTACGAGCAGTACTTC. The translation is CASSGQGYEQYF.